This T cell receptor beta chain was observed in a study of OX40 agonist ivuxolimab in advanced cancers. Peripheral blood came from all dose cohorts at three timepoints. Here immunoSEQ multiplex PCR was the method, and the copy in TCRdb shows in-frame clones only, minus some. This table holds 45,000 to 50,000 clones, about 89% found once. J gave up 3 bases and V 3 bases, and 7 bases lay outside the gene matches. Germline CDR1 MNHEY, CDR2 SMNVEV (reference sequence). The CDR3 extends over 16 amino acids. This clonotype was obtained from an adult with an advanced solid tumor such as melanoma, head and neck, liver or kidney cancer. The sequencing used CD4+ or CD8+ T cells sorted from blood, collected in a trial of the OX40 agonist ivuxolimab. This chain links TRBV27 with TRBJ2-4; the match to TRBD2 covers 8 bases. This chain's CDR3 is CASSLAGGQDKNIQYF. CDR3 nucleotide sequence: TGTGCCAGCAGTTTGGCGGGGGGCCAGGACAAAAACATTCAGTACTTC.